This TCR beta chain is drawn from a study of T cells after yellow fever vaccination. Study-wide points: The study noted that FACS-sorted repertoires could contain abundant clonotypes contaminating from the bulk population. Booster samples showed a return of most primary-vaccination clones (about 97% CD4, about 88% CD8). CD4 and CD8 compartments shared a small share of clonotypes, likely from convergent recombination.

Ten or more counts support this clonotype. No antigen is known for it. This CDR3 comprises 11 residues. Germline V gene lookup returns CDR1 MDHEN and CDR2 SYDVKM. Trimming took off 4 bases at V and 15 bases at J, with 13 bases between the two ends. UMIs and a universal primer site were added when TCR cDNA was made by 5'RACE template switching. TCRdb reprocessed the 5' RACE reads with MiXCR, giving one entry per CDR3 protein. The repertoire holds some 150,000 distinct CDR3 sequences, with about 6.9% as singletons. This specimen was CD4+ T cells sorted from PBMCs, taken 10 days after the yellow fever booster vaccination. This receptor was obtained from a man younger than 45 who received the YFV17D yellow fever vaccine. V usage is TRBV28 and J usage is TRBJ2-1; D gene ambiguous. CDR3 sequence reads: CASSSYGAWFF. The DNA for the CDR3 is TGTGCCAGCAGTTCATACGGAGCGTGGTTCTTC. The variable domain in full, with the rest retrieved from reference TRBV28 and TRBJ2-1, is DVKVTQSSRYLVKRTGEKVFLECVQDMDHENMFWYRQDPGLGLRLIYFSYDVKMKEKGDIPEGYSVSREKKERFSLILESASTNQTSMYLCASSSYGAWFFGPGTRLTVL.